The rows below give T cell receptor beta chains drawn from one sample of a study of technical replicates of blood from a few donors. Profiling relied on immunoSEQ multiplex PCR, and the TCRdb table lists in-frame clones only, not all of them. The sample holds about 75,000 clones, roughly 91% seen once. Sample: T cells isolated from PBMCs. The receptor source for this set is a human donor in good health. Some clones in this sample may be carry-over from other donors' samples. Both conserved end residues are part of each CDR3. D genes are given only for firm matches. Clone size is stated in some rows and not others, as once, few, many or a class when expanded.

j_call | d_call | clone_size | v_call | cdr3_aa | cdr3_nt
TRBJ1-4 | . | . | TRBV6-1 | CASSVDSENEKLFF | TGTGCCAGCAGTGTGGACAGTGAAAATGAAAAACTGTTTTTT
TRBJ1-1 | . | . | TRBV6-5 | CASKKAAGDERAFF | TGTGCCAGCAAAAAGGCGGCAGGGGACGAGAGAGCTTTCTTT
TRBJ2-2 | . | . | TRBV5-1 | CASSLVGDSNTGELFF | TGCGCCAGCAGCTTGGTAGGGGACTCGAACACCGGGGAGCTGTTTTTT
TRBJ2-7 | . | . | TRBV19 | CASSISSGDFNSYEQYF | TGTGCCAGTAGTATATCGTCGGGGGATTTTAACTCCTACGAGCAGTACTTC
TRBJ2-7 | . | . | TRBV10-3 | CAIRDSGSYEQYF | TGTGCCATCAGAGATAGCGGCTCCTACGAGCAGTACTTC
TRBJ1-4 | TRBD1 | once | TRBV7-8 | CASSAWDRSATNEKLFF | TGTGCCAGCAGCGCCTGGGACAGGTCGGCAACTAATGAAAAACTGTTTTTT
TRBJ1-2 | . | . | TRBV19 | CASSIPFRSRGGGYTF | TGTGCCAGTAGTATACCGTTTCGAAGTAGGGGAGGCGGCTACACCTTC
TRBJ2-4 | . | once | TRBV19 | CASSIGSANNIQYF | TGTGCCAGTAGTATCGGGTCAGCTAATAACATTCAGTACTTC
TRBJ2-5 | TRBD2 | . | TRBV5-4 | CASSRTSGGRETQYF | TGTGCCAGCAGCCGGACTAGCGGGGGGCGGGAGACCCAGTACTTC
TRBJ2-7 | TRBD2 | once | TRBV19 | CASSLGLAGTLSEQYF | TGTGCCAGTAGTTTAGGTCTAGCGGGGACCTTATCCGAGCAGTACTTC
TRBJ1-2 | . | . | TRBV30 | CAWSDRIHNYGYTF | TGTGCCTGGAGTGACAGGATTCATAACTATGGCTACACCTTC
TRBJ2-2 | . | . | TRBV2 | CASTVSSGELFF | TGTGCCAGCACAGTATCAAGCGGGGAGCTGTTTTTT
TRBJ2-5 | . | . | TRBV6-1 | CASSEAARRETQYF | TGTGCCAGCAGTGAAGCGGCTAGGAGAGAGACCCAGTACTTC
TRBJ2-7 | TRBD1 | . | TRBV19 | CASSTPGQGASYEQYF | TGTGCCAGTAGTACTCCGGGACAGGGGGCCTCCTACGAGCAGTACTTC
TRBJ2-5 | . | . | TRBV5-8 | CASSLARGLEETQYF | TGTGCCAGCAGCTTGGCCCGCGGTCTCGAAGAGACCCAGTACTTC
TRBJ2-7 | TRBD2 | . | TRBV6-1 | CASRLAGEYYEQYF | TGCGCCAGCAGGCTAGCGGGAGAATACTACGAGCAGTACTTC
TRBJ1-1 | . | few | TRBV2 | CASSIDRPRNTEAFF | TGTGCCAGCAGTATAGACAGGCCTCGGAACACTGAAGCTTTCTTT
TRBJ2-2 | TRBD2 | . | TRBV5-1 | CASSLGRLAGDRGELFF | TGCGCCAGCAGCTTGGGTAGACTAGCGGGAGACCGCGGGGAGCTGTTTTTT
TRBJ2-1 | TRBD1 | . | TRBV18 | CASSPLGQGRNEQFF | TGTGCCAGCTCACCGCTAGGACAGGGGAGGAATGAGCAGTTCTTC
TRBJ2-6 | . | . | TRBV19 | CASSIEGAGANVLTF | TGTGCCAGTAGTATCGAGGGGGCTGGGGCCAACGTCCTGACTTTC
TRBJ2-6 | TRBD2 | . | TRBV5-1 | CASSLWQGGSGANVLTF | TGCGCCAGCAGCTTGTGGCAGGGAGGGTCTGGGGCCAACGTCCTGACTTTC
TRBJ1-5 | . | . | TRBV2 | CASSEAHAGQPQHF | TGTGCCAGCAGTGAAGCGCACGCAGGACAGCCCCAGCATTTT
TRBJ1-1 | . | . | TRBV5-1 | CASSQDSEAFF | TGCGCCAGCAGCCAGGACAGTGAAGCTTTCTTT
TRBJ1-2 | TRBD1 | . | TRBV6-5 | CASSYSGTDNYGYTF | TGTGCCAGCAGTTACTCCGGGACAGACAACTATGGCTACACCTTC
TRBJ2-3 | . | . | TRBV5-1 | CASSPKEATDTQYF | TGCGCCAGCAGCCCCAAGGAGGCTACAGATACGCAGTATTTT